One T cell receptor beta chain is described in this entry. No cognate antigen has been identified for it. No quality values exist for individual bases; no much larger clone is one base distant. In total, 630 or so healthy bone marrow donors made up the cohort. Cohort members were all nominally healthy when sampled, although unrecorded immune exposures were likely present. The donor was CMV seronegative and belonged to the group of over 300 seronegative cohort members. A peripheral blood sample was provided by each donor, and peripheral blood mononuclear cells were used for TCR beta sequencing. The Qiagen DNeasy Blood Extraction Kit was used to extract genomic DNA from the blood cell samples. This sample was taken from a study of cytomegalovirus exposure and HLA in healthy donors (TCRdb year 2017). Some background on the complete study: In an earlier analysis of 450 to 750 of the donors, 250 to 350 Gb of sequence data and 100 million or so unique TCR beta sequences from about 190 million T cells were reported. Approximately 310 gigabases of sequencing data and around 85 million unique TCR sequences made up an early release that covered approximately 700 HLA-typed donors. Of the roughly 430 genotyped donors, approximately 83% fell in the genetic ancestry cluster associated with self-reported Caucasian donors. The study was designed to test whether signatures of past pathogen exposure could be identified by cataloging public T cell receptors. Using immunosequencing, the study profiled T cell repertoires from 500 to 800 subjects and related those repertoires to cytomegalovirus serostatus. A separate validation cohort of about 110 different subjects was used in addition to the roughly 670-subject first cohort. To predict cytomegalovirus infection status, the study brought together high-throughput TCR immunosequencing, statistical association of individual TCRs with disease status, and machine learning. In a later analysis, previously published TCR beta repertoires from 600 to 850 donors were re-analyzed and high-resolution HLA genotyping was added so that TCR occurrence patterns could be studied. Rather than drawing on any new phenotypic data, the later analysis identified candidate immune exposures from TCR beta sequences and the way those sequences occurred across donors. An earlier analysis of fewer than 700 of the donors applied high-throughput TCR beta sequencing to assess whether each TCR beta V gene segment acted as functional or pseudogenic. Alongside the repertoire data, information on donor age, sex, ethnicity and CMV serostatus was compiled. A later genetic analysis took genome-wide SNP genotypes for about 55% of the 666 donors and used that subset as a discovery cohort. Every discovery cohort repertoire had been produced on one sequencing platform. HLA typing included class I and class II loci at four-digit resolution. The number of donors typed differed by locus, with about 629-630 for A, B, C, DRB1 and DQB1, roughly 550 for DQA1, about 610 for DPA1, and under 490 for DPB1. A handful of DR-DQ haplotypes were handled as single units for association and clustering because linkage in the cohort was strong. Across 398 genotyped donors of the cohort, an average of approximately 200,000 unique TCR beta nucleotide sequences per donor were sequenced, and around 19% of those sequences were non-productive.

The method behind the library was the immunoSEQ multiplex PCR assay. For the multiplex PCR, a mixture combining 60 forward primers for TCR Vbeta segments and 13 reverse primers for TCR Jbeta segments was used. Amplification of the CDR3 region of rearranged TCR beta genes was performed with a multiplex PCR assay on genomic DNA. The Illumina HiSeq System was used to sequence the amplified TCR beta libraries as 87-base-pair reads. Processing in the source paper ran as follows. A later analysis counted about 76 million unique TCR beta chains across the 550 to 800 repertoires, and around 12 million of these chains were shared by at least two donors. To remove PCR and sequencing errors, raw reads were error-corrected and collapsed into unique sequences using a nearest-neighbor algorithm that merged closely related sequences. Alignment of CDR3 sequences to IMGT reference sequences was used to assign V, D and J gene segments. Each retained sequence needed at least a six-nucleotide match to both a V gene segment and a J gene segment. Rearrangements were called productive when the CDR3 lacked stop codons and stayed in frame with V and J; all others were non-productive. CDR3 was defined by IMGT convention, running from the second conserved V-encoded cysteine to the conserved J-encoded phenylalanine. The earlier analysis of 587 of the donors excluded sequences that lacked an unambiguous match to a single V gene segment. An earlier analysis of 587 of the donors called V segments functional above 56.7% productive rearrangements and segregating when the between-donor standard deviation exceeded 5%. To diagnose cytomegalovirus status from the catalog of TCR beta chain sequences, a statistical classification framework was built. A later analysis assigned V and J genes by comparing TCR nucleotide sequences with IMGT/GENE-DB human TR gene sequences. Using the TCRdist pipeline, a later analysis assigned CDR3 sequences along with most-parsimonious VDJ recombination scenarios. In a later analysis, each TCR beta chain was defined by its CDR3 amino acid sequence together with its V-gene family, and reads lacking a unique V-gene family were excluded. As a way to deal with suspected cross-contamination and a sequencing artifact, a later analysis dropped 592 nucleotide sequences that were highly shared and had low generation probability. For each public chain, a later analysis derived a clonal expansion index from normalized ranks of inferred template counts within each repertoire. A later analysis computed generation probabilities with a VDJ recombination model fitted to out-of-frame rearrangements, and checked the results against IGoR. A later analysis scored TCR-TCR, TCR-HLA and TCR-CMV co-occurrence with hypergeometric tests, applying a repertoire-size bias correction to TCR pairs. A later analysis estimated false discovery rates by permuting HLA or CMV assignments 20 times. In a later analysis, co-occurring TCRs were grouped using DBSCAN, and TCRdist sequence similarity was added for clustering within HLA-allele-positive subsets. For co-occurrence clustering, repertoires with fewer than 30,000 or more than 120,000 public chains were excluded, along with a handful of repertoires with anomalous nucleotide sharing. The source is immuneACCESS, and TCRdb retained only in-frame sequences with V and J called. Part of the clones is not carried over; for the studies checked, unresolved V genes explain less than half of this, and the remainder is unexplained. V and J calls plus clone size are reproduced from that table; the DNA served to infer D and trimming. Across this sample there are 150,000 to 200,000 clones, with roughly 80% seen only once. The top ten hold about 3.4% of the sample.

The paper as a whole reports these results and caveats: A later analysis found that HLA-associated TCR beta chains were more clonally expanded and had lower generation probabilities than equally common non-associated chains. A further reported finding was that TCR beta sequences accurately predicted the HLA-A and HLA-B alleles for most subjects in the first cohort. For the cohort, immune exposure information was limited to CMV serostatus. In this cohort, only TCR beta chains were sequenced, and detectable features were limited by the absence of alpha or paired-chain data. An earlier analysis of 587 of the donors showed that most TCR beta V segments appeared in productive rearrangements either about 87% or about 30% of the time, which broadly matched IMGT annotations. In a later analysis, TCR association rates were found to vary across HLA loci, with the most associated TCRs seen for DRB1 alleles and the fewest for HLA-C alleles. The study listed approximately 150 TCR beta chains as associated with cytomegalovirus. The sequencing pipeline was judged likely to have produced a cluster of highly shared sequence variants as a technical artifact. Strong co-occurrence of HLA alleles, especially DR and DQ, made assigning TCR associations to individual alleles difficult. Because counts were too low, approximately 18 rarely observed V segments, including chromosome 9 orphons, were excluded from the earlier analysis of 587 of the donors. A later genetic analysis associated a missense DCLRE1C variant with V-gene and J-gene trimming of TCR beta chains, and an independent cohort replicated the association. Correlated functional status among segregating V segments might reflect linkage disequilibrium, but an unknown experimental factor could not be ruled out. According to a later analysis, parvovirus B19, influenza, CMV and Epstein-Barr virus appeared linked to several top co-occurrence clusters. The presence/absence analyses assumed that sequencing depth was roughly uniform across donors, and that assumption may not be true. Most CMV-associated TCR beta chains appeared to be HLA-restricted in a later analysis, and the HLA associations seemed to be driven largely by CMV exposure. According to the authors, the approach could potentially be generalized to other disease states and immunological phenotypes. In vitro tests confirmed that a few of the cytomegalovirus-associated TCR beta chains recognize cytomegalovirus antigens. The classifier was reported to diagnose cytomegalovirus status with high specificity and sensitivity in both the original cohort and the validation cohort. A later genetic analysis reported fewer N-insertions in productive TCRs among donors in an Asian-associated ancestry cluster than the approximately 670-donor mean. Most TCR sequences were seen in very few donors, while some public TCRs were found in many individuals. Because some donors lacked HLA typing at each locus, the association tests relied only on the typed subset. At a false discovery rate of 0.05, a later analysis linked under 20,000 TCR beta sequences to specific HLA alleles.

The clonotype was recovered from a female donor in good health and CMV-seronegative. Sequencing was performed on PBMCs.

Read as DNA, the sequence is TGTGCCAGCAGCTCAAAGGGTGAGACAGGGTTACGAAATTCACCCCTCCACTTT. This is translated as CASSSKGETGLRNSPLHF. The rearranged chain carries TRBV7-3 and TRBJ1-6, with 7 bases aligning to TRBD1. The CDR3 measures 18 amino acids from cysteine to phenylalanine. This entry keeps only the CDR3 DNA: 54 bases, framed from base 1. For this chain, trimming is 4 bases at the V end and 7 bases at the J end, and the number of junction bases without a gene match is 16. For CDR1 and CDR2, the germline V gene lists SGHTA and FQGTGA.